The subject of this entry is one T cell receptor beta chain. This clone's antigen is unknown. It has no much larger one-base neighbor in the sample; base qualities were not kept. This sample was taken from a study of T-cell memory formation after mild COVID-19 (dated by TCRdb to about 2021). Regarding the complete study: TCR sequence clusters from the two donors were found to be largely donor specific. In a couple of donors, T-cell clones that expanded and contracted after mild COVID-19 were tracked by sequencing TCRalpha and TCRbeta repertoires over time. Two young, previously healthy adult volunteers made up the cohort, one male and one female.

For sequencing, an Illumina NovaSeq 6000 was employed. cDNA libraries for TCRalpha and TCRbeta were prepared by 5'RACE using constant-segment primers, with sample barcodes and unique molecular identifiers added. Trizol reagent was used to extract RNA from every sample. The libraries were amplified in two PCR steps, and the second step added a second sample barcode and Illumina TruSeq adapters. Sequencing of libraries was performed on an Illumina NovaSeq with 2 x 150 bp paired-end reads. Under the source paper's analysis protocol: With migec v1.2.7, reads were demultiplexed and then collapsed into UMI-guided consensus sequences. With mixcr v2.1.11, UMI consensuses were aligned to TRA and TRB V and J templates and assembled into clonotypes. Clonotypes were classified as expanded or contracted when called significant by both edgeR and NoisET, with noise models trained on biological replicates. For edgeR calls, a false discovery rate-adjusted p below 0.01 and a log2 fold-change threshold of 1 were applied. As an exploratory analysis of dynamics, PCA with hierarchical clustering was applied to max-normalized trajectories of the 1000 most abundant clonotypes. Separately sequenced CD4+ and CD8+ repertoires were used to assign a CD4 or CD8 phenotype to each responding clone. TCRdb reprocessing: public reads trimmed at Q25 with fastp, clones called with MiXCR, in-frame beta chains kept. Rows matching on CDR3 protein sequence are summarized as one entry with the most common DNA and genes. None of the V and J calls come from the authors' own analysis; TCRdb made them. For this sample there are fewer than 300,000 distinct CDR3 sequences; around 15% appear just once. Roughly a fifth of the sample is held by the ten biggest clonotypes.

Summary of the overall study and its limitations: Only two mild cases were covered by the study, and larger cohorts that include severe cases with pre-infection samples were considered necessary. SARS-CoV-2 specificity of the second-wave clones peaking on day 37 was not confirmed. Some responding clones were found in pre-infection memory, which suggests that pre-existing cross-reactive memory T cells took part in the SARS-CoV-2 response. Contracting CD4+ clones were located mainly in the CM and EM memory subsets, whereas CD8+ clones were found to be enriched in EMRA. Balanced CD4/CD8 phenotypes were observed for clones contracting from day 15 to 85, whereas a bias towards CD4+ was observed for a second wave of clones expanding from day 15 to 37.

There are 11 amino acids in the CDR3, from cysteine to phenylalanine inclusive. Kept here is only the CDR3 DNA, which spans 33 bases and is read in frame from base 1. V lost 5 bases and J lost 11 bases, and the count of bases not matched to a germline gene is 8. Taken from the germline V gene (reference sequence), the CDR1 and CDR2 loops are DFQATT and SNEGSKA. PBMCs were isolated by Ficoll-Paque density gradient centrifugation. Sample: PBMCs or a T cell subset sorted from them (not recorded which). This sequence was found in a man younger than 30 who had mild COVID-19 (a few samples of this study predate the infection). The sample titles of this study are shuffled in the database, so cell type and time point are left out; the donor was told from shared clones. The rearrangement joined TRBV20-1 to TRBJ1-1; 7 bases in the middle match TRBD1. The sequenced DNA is TGCAGTGCTCGAACAGGGGCTAGGGCTTTCTTT. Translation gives CSARTGARAFF.